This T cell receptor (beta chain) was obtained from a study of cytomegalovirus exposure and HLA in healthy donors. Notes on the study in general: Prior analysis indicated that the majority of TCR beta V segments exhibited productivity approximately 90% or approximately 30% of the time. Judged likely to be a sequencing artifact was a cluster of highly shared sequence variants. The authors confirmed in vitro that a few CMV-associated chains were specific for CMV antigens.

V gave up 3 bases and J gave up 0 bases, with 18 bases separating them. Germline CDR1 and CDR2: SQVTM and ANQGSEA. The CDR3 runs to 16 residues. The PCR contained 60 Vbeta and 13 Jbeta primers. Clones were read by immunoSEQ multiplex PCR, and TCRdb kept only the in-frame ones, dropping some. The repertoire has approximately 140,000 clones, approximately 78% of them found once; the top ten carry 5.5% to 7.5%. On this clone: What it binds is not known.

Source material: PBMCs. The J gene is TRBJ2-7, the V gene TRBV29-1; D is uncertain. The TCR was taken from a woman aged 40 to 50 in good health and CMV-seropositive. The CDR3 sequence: CSVDKSGFLNSYEQYF. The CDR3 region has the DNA TGCAGCGTTGATAAGAGTGGTTTCTTAAACTCCTACGAGCAGTACTTC.